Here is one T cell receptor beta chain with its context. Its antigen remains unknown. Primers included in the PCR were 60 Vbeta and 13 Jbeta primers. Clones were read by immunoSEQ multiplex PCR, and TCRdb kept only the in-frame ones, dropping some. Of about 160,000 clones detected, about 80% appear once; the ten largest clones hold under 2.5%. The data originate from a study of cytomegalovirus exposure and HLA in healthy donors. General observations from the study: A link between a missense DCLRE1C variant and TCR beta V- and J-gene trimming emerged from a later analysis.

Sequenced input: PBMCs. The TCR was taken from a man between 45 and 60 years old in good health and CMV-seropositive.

The CDR3 bases are TGTGCCAGCAGCTTAAGGCTTTCGGGTTTTGTTTCTGAAGCTTTCTTT. It yields the protein CASSLRLSGFVSEAFF. The chain employs TRBV11-2 and TRBJ1-1, with D uncertain. The V end lost 2 bases, the J end lost 6 bases, and 19 bases lay between the germline ends. CDR1 is SGHAT, CDR2 FQNNGV, per germline. CDR3 length equals 16 residues. Variable domain in full (rest from reference TRBV11-2 and TRBJ1-1): EAGVAQSPRYKIIEKRQSVAFWCNPISGHATLYWYQQILGQGPKLLIQFQNNGVVDDSQLPKDRFSAERLKGVDSTLKIQPAKLEDSAVYLCASSLRLSGFVSEAFFGQGTRLTVV.